The 10 T cell receptor beta chains presented below share a single source sample, sequenced in a study of blood T cell repertoires in COVID-19. This table comes from immunoSEQ multiplex PCR, and its TCRdb copy is limited to in-frame clones, with some not included. The sample records about 250,000 clones, under 90% being singletons. Sequenced sample: PBMCs or T cells enriched from blood (not recorded which). The receptors were sampled from a man in his forties who had recovered from COVID-19.

The rearrangement joins TRBV12-3 or TRBV12-4 to TRBJ1-5, with no clear D. This CDR3 region has 12 residues. With 10 bases removed from V and 5 bases from J, the gap between germline ends came to 12 bases. The CDR3 DNA is TGTGCCACCGCGATGCGGGATCAGCCCCAGCATTTT. Translation gives CATAMRDQPQHF.

The CDR3 is CASSPSTTGGRETQYF. DNA of the CDR3: TGTGCCAGCAGCCCATCCACGACAGGGGGTCGGGAGACCCAGTACTTC. The chain uses TRBV7-9 and TRBJ2-5; the match to TRBD1 covers 9 bases. Germline V lookup: CDR1 SEHNR, CDR2 FQNEAQ (reference sequence). The V and J ends lost 5 bases and 5 bases, in that order; junction bases with no gene match: 12. CDR3 length equals 16 residues.

This clone came up once. This chain joins TRBV7-6 and TRBJ1-1; 7 nucleotides align to TRBD1. CDR1 SGHVS and CDR2 FNYEAQ come from the germline V gene. V shed 5 bases and J 9 bases; nucleotides not matched to a gene: 3. CDR3 length equals 11 residues. The DNA for the CDR3 is TGTGCCAGCAGCACACAGGGGAAAGCTTTCTTT. This sequence encodes CASSTQGKAFF.

A note on this clone: Other DNA sequences in this specimen translate into the identical CDR3. The chain couples TRBV18 to TRBJ2-3, with 7 positions matching TRBD2. After removal of 6 bases from V and 2 bases from J, the junction contained 8 bases not matched to a gene. There are 15 residues in the CDR3. Looked up from germline, CDR1 is KGHSH and CDR2 is LQKENI. The CDR3 DNA follows: TGTGCCAGCTCCCGACTAGCAGAGATCACAGATACGCAGTATTTT. It yields the protein CASSRLAEITDTQYF. Variable domain in full (rest from reference TRBV18 and TRBJ2-3): NAGVMQNPRHLVRRRGQEARLRCSPMKGHSHVYWYRQLPEEGLKFMVYLQKENIIDESGMPKERFSAEFPKEGPSILRIQQVVRGDSAAYFCASSRLAEITDTQYFGPGTRLTVL.

The V gene is TRBV9, the J gene TRBJ2-3; no clear D gene. Trimming shortened V by 2 bases and J by 6 bases, and 10 bases separated the two germline ends. Germline V lookup: CDR1 SGDLS, CDR2 YYNGEE. This CDR3 contains 13 residues. The CDR3 protein is CASSVQAPDTQYF. Written as DNA, the CDR3 is TGTGCCAGCAGCGTTCAGGCCCCGGATACGCAGTATTTT.

The J gene is TRBJ2-7, the V gene TRBV30; the D gene is possibly TRBD2 (5 bases). Germline V gives CDR1 GTSNPN, CDR2 SVGIG (reference sequence). V dropped 3 bases and J dropped 5 bases, with 11 bases sitting between them. The CDR3 consists of 12 residues. The CDR3 bases are TGTGCCTGGAGCCTCGGACTGGACGAGCAGTACTTC. This sequence encodes CAWSLGLDEQYF.

The V gene is TRBV30, the J gene TRBJ2-7, with 10 bases matching TRBD1. Losses at the gene ends were 2 bases for V and 3 bases for J; bases not matched to a gene: 4. Looked up from germline, CDR1 is GTSNPN and CDR2 is SVGIG (reference sequence). The CDR3 consists of 14 residues. CDR3 nucleotide sequence: TGTGCCTGGAGTCGGGACAGGGGTTTCTACGAGCAGTACTTC. This codes for CAWSRDRGFYEQYF.

This clone was observed a few times. The chain uses TRBV19 and TRBJ2-7; weak D call: TRBD1 (5 bases). Germline V gives CDR1 LNHDA, CDR2 SQIVND (reference sequence). The CDR3 runs 15 residues. The ends were cut back, 4 bases at V and 1 base at J, with 14 bases in the middle. DNA of the CDR3: TGTGCCAGTAGTACCCCCTCAACAGGTTCCTACGAGCAGTACTTC. Its translation is CASSTPSTGSYEQYF.

The table lists this clone with a count of one. This chain uses TRBV6-5 with TRBJ1-2; D gene unclear. The CDR3 extends over 12 amino acids. Germline V CDR1 and CDR2: MNHEY, SVGAGI. Trimming removed 0 bases from V and 7 bases from J, with 6 bases in between. CDR3 region: CASSYSGGGYTF. In DNA, the CDR3 is TGTGCCAGCAGTTACTCCGGCGGTGGCTACACCTTC.

To note about this clone: Other DNA sequences in the sample encode the same CDR3. This sequence joins TRBV4-1 and TRBJ2-5, with 9 nucleotides matching TRBD2. Looked up from germline, CDR1 is MGHRA and CDR2 is YSYEKL. The V and J ends lost 3 bases and 0 bases, in that order; junction bases with no gene match: 2. The CDR3 consists of 15 residues. The CDR3 coding sequence is TGCGCCAGCAGCCAGCGCGGGGGGGACCAAGAGACCCAGTACTTC. Translating it yields CASSQRGGDQETQYF.